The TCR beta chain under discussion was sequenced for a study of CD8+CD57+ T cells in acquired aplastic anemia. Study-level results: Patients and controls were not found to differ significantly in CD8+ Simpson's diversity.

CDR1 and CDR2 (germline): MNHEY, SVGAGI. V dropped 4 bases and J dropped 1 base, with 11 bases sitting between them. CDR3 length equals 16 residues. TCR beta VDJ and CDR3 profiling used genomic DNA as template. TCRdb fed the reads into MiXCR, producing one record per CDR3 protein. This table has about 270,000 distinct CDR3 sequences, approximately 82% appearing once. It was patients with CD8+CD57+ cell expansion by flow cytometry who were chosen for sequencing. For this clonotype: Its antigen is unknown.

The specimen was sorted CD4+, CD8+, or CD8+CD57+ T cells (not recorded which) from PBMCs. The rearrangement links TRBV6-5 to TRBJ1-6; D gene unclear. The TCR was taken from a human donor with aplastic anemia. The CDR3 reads CASSLGRASYNSPLHF. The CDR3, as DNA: TGTGCCAGCAGTTTGGGAAGGGCGTCCTATAATTCACCCCTCCACTTT.